This T cell receptor (beta chain) was recorded in a study of T cell repertoires in cytomegalovirus infection. The sample holds many counts of this clonotype. TCRdb recomputed calls from the reads with MiXCR, one row per CDR3 protein. The sample holds about 400,000 distinct CDR3 sequences, 15% to 20% seen once. Germline-derived CDR1 and CDR2 are MNHNS and SASEGT. Trimming removed 7 bases from V and 9 bases from J, with 12 bases in between. This CDR3 is 11 amino acids long. The receptor was isolated from a human donor in good health (CMV status not recorded). Some clones in this sample may be carry-over from other donors' samples. V is TRBV6-1 and J is TRBJ1-1; D is undetermined. Sequencing was performed on PBMCs. CDR3 amino acids: CASTTSGQAFF. The CDR3 DNA follows: TGTGCCAGCACTACATCTGGGCAAGCTTTCTTT.